A single sample is the source of the 27 T cell receptor beta chains below, sequenced in a study of shared clonotypes between healthy human individuals. TCRdb keeps only in-frame clones here, not all; method: immunoSEQ multiplex PCR. The sample includes roughly 1,100,000 clones, about 75% of them seen just once. The sequenced sample was memory CD4+ T cells sorted from blood. Subset of the sample: CD45RA-negative fraction. These receptor sequences come from a man aged 18 to 29 in good health.

The V and J genes are TRBV27 and TRBJ2-7, with D tentatively TRBD2 (6 bases). V was pared by 10 bases and J by 6 bases, with 19 bases between. Germline values: CDR1 MNHEY, CDR2 SMNVEV (reference sequence). The CDR3 totals 13 residues. The CDR3 nucleotides are TGTGCCACAAGGGCCAGCGGGTACGGCGAGCAGTACTTC. Protein product: CATRASGYGEQYF.

The chain combines TRBV28 with TRBJ2-3, with a possible D match to TRBD1 (6 bases). Germline lookup yields CDR1 MDHEN and CDR2 SYDVKM. This CDR3 spans 16 amino acids. Trimming removed 3 bases from V and 4 bases from J, with 17 bases in between. CDR3 in DNA: TGTGCCAGCAGTTTTAACTCCAGGGGAGATGCAGATACGCAGTATTTT. Amino acid sequence: CASSFNSRGDADTQYF.

V usage is TRBV28 and J usage is TRBJ2-2; TRBD1 matches 8 bases. Germline CDR1 MDHEN, CDR2 SYDVKM. V was clipped by 6 bases and J by 4 bases; unmatched bases: 7. This CDR3 region has 15 residues. CDR3 bases: TGTGCCAGCAGCCTAAGGACAGGGTTCACCGGGGAGCTGTTTTTT. It encodes CASSLRTGFTGELFF.

The chain carries TRBV18 and TRBJ2-5; 8 bases are shared with TRBD2. This CDR3 is 16 amino acids long. V was pared by 1 base and J by 1 base, with 5 bases of the junction left unmatched. From germline, CDR1 is KGHSH and CDR2 LQKENI. CDR3 nucleotides: TGTGCCAGCTCACCACACCCACTAGCGGCCCAAGAGACCCAGTACTTC. It translates to CASSPHPLAAQETQYF. Supplemented by reference TRBV18 and TRBJ2-5, the full variable domain reads NAGVMQNPRHLVRRRGQEARLRCSPMKGHSHVYWYRQLPEEGLKFMVYLQKENIIDESGMPKERFSAEFPKEGPSILRIQQVVRGDSAAYFCASSPHPLAAQETQYFGPGTRLLVL.

The V call is TRBV5-5, the J call TRBJ1-2; D perhaps matches TRBD1 (6 bases). Germline V gives CDR1 SGHKS, CDR2 YYEKEE (reference sequence). CDR3 size: 15 residues. V was shortened by 2 bases and J by 4 bases, with 15 bases between the two germline ends. CDR3 bases: TGTGCCAGCAGCTTTTTTACAGGACAGTCCTATGGCTACACCTTC. Amino acid sequence: CASSFFTGQSYGYTF.

As for this clone: Other DNA variants within this sample encode the same CDR3. The V and J genes are TRBV5-4 and TRBJ2-7; TRBD1 is a possible D gene (5 bases). CDR1 and CDR2 from the germline V gene are SGHNT and YYREEE (reference sequence). Trimming took 1 base from V and 1 from J, leaving 9 bases between them. The CDR3 has 14 residues. DNA of the CDR3: TGTGCCAGCAGCTTGACAGGTTCTTCCTACGAGCAGTACTTC. Its translation: CASSLTGSSYEQYF.

This clone showed up just once. This chain links TRBV15 with TRBJ2-3, with D hard to call. Germline assignment: CDR1 LNHNV and CDR2 YYDKDF (reference sequence). CDR3 size: 11 residues. The V and J ends lost 3 bases and 7 bases respectively, with 5 bases between them. The CDR3 region is CATSRDYTQYF. The CDR3 DNA is TGTGCCACCAGCAGGGATTATACGCAGTATTTT.

The rearrangement links TRBV6-1 to TRBJ1-4; 7 nucleotides line up with TRBD1. The CDR3 contains 14 residues. The J segment lost 4 bases and the V segment lost 4 bases, leaving 3 bases of the junction unmatched. Germline-derived CDR1 and CDR2 are MNHNS and SASEGT. CDR3 loop: CASSATGLNEKLFF. The CDR3 DNA is TGTGCCAGCAGTGCGACAGGGCTTAATGAAAAACTGTTTTTT.

In this sample, this clone turned up once. The rearrangement links TRBV18 to TRBJ2-7; tentatively, D is TRBD1 (6 bases). Germline loops: CDR1 KGHSH, CDR2 LQKENI. The CDR3 extends over 13 amino acids. The V end was cut by 8 bases, the J end by 2 bases, with 13 bases between. The CDR3, as DNA: TGTGCCAGCACACGGTCAGGGGCCTACGAGCAGTACTTC. This encodes CASTRSGAYEQYF.

This clone was seen only a few times. V gene TRBV29-1 combines with J gene TRBJ1-2, with no clear D. CDR1 SQVTM and CDR2 ANQGSEA come from the germline V gene. The CDR3 runs to 13 residues. V was shortened by 3 bases and J by 2 bases, with 10 bases between the two germline ends. CDR3 region: CSVERNLNYGYTF. The CDR3 coding sequence is TGCAGCGTTGAGAGGAACTTGAACTATGGCTACACCTTC.

The J gene is TRBJ2-3, the V gene TRBV11-2; D uncertain. Trimming removed 5 bases from V and 1 base from J, with 4 bases in between. The V gene's germline CDR1 is SGHAT and CDR2 FQNNGV. The CDR3 runs 12 residues. In nucleotides, the CDR3 is TGTGCCAGCAGCCCTGGCACAGATACGCAGTATTTT. Its translation is CASSPGTDTQYF.

Comment on this clone: This CDR3 is also generated by other DNA sequences in the sample. This chain links TRBV2 with TRBJ2-7; weak D call: TRBD1 (6 bases). The CDR3 is made up of 13 amino acids. V lost 1 base and J lost 2, with 6 bases in between. In germline, CDR1 is SNHLY, CDR2 FYNNEI. The CDR3, as DNA: TGTGCCAGCAGTGAAGGGACAGCCTACGAGCAGTACTTC. Amino acids: CASSEGTAYEQYF.

The CDR3 loop reads CAAAEQEGSGNTIYF. DNA for the CDR3: TGTGCCGCGGCCGAACAGGAAGGATCTGGAAACACCATATATTTT. The gene calls are TRBV21-1 and TRBJ1-3; the table's D gene call, TRBD1, was not cross checked with the DNA. TRBV21-1 is a pseudogene locus. The CDR3 extends over 15 amino acids.

The chain employs TRBV29-1 and TRBJ2-7, with D perhaps given as TRBD1 or TRBD2 (5 bases each). V shed 4 bases and J shed 4 bases, with 14 bases lying between them. CDR3 size: 13 residues. Germline CDR1 is SQVTM and CDR2 is ANQGSEA. This chain's CDR3 is CSVAEGRVYEQYF. The DNA of the CDR3 is TGCAGCGTTGCAGAGGGGCGGGTTTACGAGCAGTACTTC.

The rearrangement joins TRBV25-1 to TRBJ1-6; no firm D call. The CDR3 totals 15 residues. V was cut by 4 bases and J by 5 bases, with 12 bases left in between. Germline loops: CDR1 MGHDK, CDR2 SYGVNS. DNA of the CDR3: TGTGCCAGCAGTGGAGGCGCCGCGAATAATTCACCCCTCCACTTT. It is translated as CASSGGAANNSPLHF.

This clone was seen only once. V and J are TRBV6-5 and TRBJ2-7, with 15 bases fitting TRBD2. V shed 2 bases, J shed 9 bases, and the junction held 5 bases outside the gene matches. Germline CDR1 MNHEY, CDR2 SVGAGI. This CDR3 has 15 amino acids. CDR3 sequence (DNA): TGTGCCAGCAGTTACGGACTAGCGGGAGGGCTGGTGCAGTACTTC. Translation: CASSYGLAGGLVQYF.

This chain uses TRBV5-4 with TRBJ1-6; perhaps TRBD1 as D (5 bases). Between the trimmed V and J ends, which lost 2 bases and 5 bases, there was a span of 14 bases. This CDR3 is 16 amino acids long. The germline V gene encodes CDR1 SGHNT and CDR2 YYREEE (reference sequence). CDR3 amino acids: CASSLLAAGHNSPLHF. CDR3 DNA sequence: TGTGCCAGCAGCTTACTCGCGGCAGGGCATAATTCACCCCTCCACTTT.

The chain uses TRBV28 and TRBJ1-1; 8 bases align to TRBD1. Trimming cost V 3 bases and J 4 bases; bases outside gene matches: 7. The CDR3 is 15 amino acids. Germline V gives CDR1 MDHEN, CDR2 SYDVKM. CDR3 region: CASSFRGRGSTEAFF. Here the CDR3 DNA reads TGTGCCAGCAGTTTCAGGGGGCGTGGGAGCACTGAAGCTTTCTTT.

In DNA, the CDR3 is TGTGCCAGCAGCTTATCATATGAGCAGTTCTTC. It encodes CASSLSYEQFF. The chain recombines TRBV11-2 with TRBJ2-1; D unresolved. Germline V gene data show CDR1 as SGHAT and CDR2 as FQNNGV. The CDR3 consists of 11 residues. The V end was cut by 2 bases, the J end by 8 bases, with 4 bases between.

The gene calls are TRBV27 and TRBJ1-3; 7 bases align to TRBD1. CDR1 and CDR2 from the germline V gene are MNHEY and SMNVEV (reference sequence). V trimming: 4 bases; J trimming: 2 bases; junction bases outside the gene matches: 2. The CDR3 contains 14 residues. In DNA form, the CDR3 reads TGTGCCAGCAGTTCAGGGACAGCTGGAAACACCATATATTTT. Translated: CASSSGTAGNTIYF.

The gene calls are TRBV2 and TRBJ2-5; D may be TRBD1 or TRBD2 (5 bases each). Germline values: CDR1 SNHLY, CDR2 FYNNEI. There are 13 residues in the CDR3. V dropped 5 bases and J dropped 5 bases, with 12 bases sitting between them. The CDR3 sequence: CASSRGTGETQYF. The CDR3 DNA reads TGTGCCAGCAGTCGAGGGACGGGTGAGACCCAGTACTTC.

The chain carries TRBV11-2 and TRBJ2-7; the match to TRBD1 covers 10 bases. There are 14 residues in the CDR3. CDR1 SGHAT and CDR2 FQNNGV come from the germline V gene. The trim removed 1 base at V and 4 bases at J, leaving 1 base unmatched. CDR3: CASSLGDRGYEQYF. In DNA, the CDR3 is TGTGCCAGCAGCTTAGGGGACAGGGGATACGAGCAGTACTTC.

The chain carries TRBV7-9 and TRBJ1-3; D ambiguous. The CDR3 sequence is 16 residues long. Trimming cost V 6 bases and J 0 bases, with 15 bases left between them. The germline gives CDR1 SEHNR, CDR2 FQNEAQ (reference sequence). The CDR3 spells CASRYSPGTSGNTIYF. The CDR3 DNA is TGTGCCAGCAGATACTCCCCGGGAACCTCTGGAAACACCATATATTTT.

The chain recombines TRBV30 with TRBJ1-6; D perhaps matches TRBD1 (5 bases). Trimming removed 5 bases at V and 6 bases at J, with 11 bases between. Germline V lookup: CDR1 GTSNPN, CDR2 SVGIG (reference sequence). The CDR3 has 13 amino acids. The CDR3 protein is CAWVRESNSPLHF. The CDR3 DNA reads as TGTGCCTGGGTCAGGGAGTCTAATTCACCCCTCCACTTT.

The rearrangement uses TRBV6-1 and TRBJ2-2; D possibly corresponds to TRBD2 (6 bases). CDR1 and CDR2 (germline): MNHNS, SASEGT. The CDR3 length is 17 residues. Trimming cost V 2 bases and J 5 bases, with 18 bases left between them. The CDR3 DNA follows: TGTGCCAGCAGTGAACAACTCTTGGCGGGGCTGACCGGGGAGCTGTTTTTT. Amino acids: CASSEQLLAGLTGELFF.

The chain uses TRBV28 and TRBJ2-7; D call uncertain. V lost 1 base and J 1 base, leaving 8 bases between the germline ends. CDR3 length equals 14 residues. The germline gives CDR1 MDHEN, CDR2 SYDVKM. The CDR3 nucleotides are TGTGCCAGCAGTTTATTTCGGAATTCCTACGAGCAGTACTTC. It is translated as CASSLFRNSYEQYF.

This CDR3 is CASSSDTALQAFF. The CDR3 region has the DNA TGTGCCAGTAGTAGTGACACGGCACTACAAGCTTTCTTT. The chain combines TRBV19 with TRBJ1-1; no firm D call. Trimming removed 4 bases at V and 9 bases at J, with 15 bases between. This CDR3 comprises 13 residues. Per germline, CDR1 LNHDA and CDR2 SQIVND (reference sequence). Variable domain in full (rest from reference TRBV19 and TRBJ1-1): DGGITQSPKYLFRKEGQNVTLSCEQNLNHDAMYWYRQDPGQGLRLIYYSQIVNDFQKGDIAEGYSVSREKKESFPLTVTSAQKNPTAFYLCASSSDTALQAFFGQGTRLTVV.